The 7 T cell receptor beta chains below were found in one sample sequenced in a study of blood T cell repertoires in COVID-19 (dated by TCRdb to 2019 to 2021). The method behind the library was the immunoSEQ multiplex PCR assay. Held by TCRdb, this immuneACCESS table contains in-frame sequences only and omits some clones. Under half of the omission traces to an unresolved V gene where checked; the cause of the rest is unknown. The sample table holds 100,000 or so clones, of which 80% to 85% were seen once. The leading ten clones occupy about 16% of the sample. The sequenced sample was peripheral blood. The receptors derive from an elderly woman with acute or convalescent COVID-19.

This rearrangement joins TRBV11-2 to TRBJ2-7; 8 nucleotides agree with TRBD2. The ends lost 5 bases at V and 0 bases at J; junction bases unmatched: 6. Germline V lookup: CDR1 SGHAT, CDR2 FQNNGV. The CDR3 runs 15 residues. The CDR3 here is CASSPERGPSYEQYF. CDR3 sequence (DNA): TGTGCCAGCAGCCCAGAGCGGGGGCCCTCCTACGAGCAGTACTTC.

This chain uses TRBV15 with TRBJ2-1; TRBD1 aligns across 8 bases. Germline CDR1 LNHNV, CDR2 YYDKDF (reference sequence). J gave up 8 bases and V 6 bases, and 6 bases lay outside the gene matches. The CDR3 contains 13 residues. CDR3 sequence (DNA): TGTGCCACCAGTCGTGACAGGGGTGATGAGCAGTTCTTC. This sequence encodes CATSRDRGDEQFF.

This chain joins TRBV3-1 (or the pseudogene TRBV3-2) and TRBJ2-1; the match to TRBD2 covers 10 bases. Trimming at V came to 0 bases and at J to 7 bases, leaving 6 bases not matched to a gene. The CDR3 totals 16 residues. Germline V CDR1 and CDR2: LGHDT, YNNKEL (reference sequence). CDR3 region: CASSQEVLAGVNEQFF. The CDR3 nucleotides read TGTGCCAGCAGCCAAGAAGTCCTAGCGGGAGTTAATGAGCAGTTCTTC.

V and J are TRBV5-1 and TRBJ1-1; D remains unclear. The germline V and J ends were trimmed by 0 bases and 2 bases, with 11 bases remaining between them. Germline V gene data show CDR1 as SGHRS and CDR2 as YFSETQ. The CDR3 covers 15 residues. In DNA, the CDR3 is TGCGCCAGCAGCTTGGGCACAGCCTACAACACTGAAGCTTTCTTT. It codes for CASSLGTAYNTEAFF.

The rearrangement uses TRBV19 and TRBJ1-4; 7 bases are a match to TRBD1. CDR1 LNHDA and CDR2 SQIVND come from the germline V gene (reference sequence). After removal of 5 bases from V and 0 bases from J, the junction contained 6 bases not matched to a gene. The CDR3 covers 16 residues. CDR3 sequence: CASSPRGRTTNEKLFF. The DNA of the CDR3 is TGTGCCAGTAGTCCAAGGGGGCGCACAACTAATGAAAAACTGTTTTTT. Combining the CDR3 with reference TRBV19 and TRBJ1-4 gives the whole variable domain DGGITQSPKYLFRKEGQNVTLSCEQNLNHDAMYWYRQDPGQGLRLIYYSQIVNDFQKGDIAEGYSVSREKKESFPLTVTSAQKNPTAFYLCASSPRGRTTNEKLFFGSGTQLSVL.

The gene calls are TRBV19 and TRBJ2-1; possible D gene TRBD2, 6 bases. Germline values: CDR1 LNHDA, CDR2 SQIVND (reference sequence). The CDR3 spans 14 residues. Trimming removed 10 bases at V and 3 bases at J, with 16 bases between. The CDR3 DNA reads TGTGCCACCAACCCCGGGAGACTCTACAATGAGCAGTTCTTC. Amino acid sequence: CATNPGRLYNEQFF.

This sequence joins TRBV5-6 and TRBJ2-2, with 10 bases fitting TRBD1. This CDR3 has 17 amino acids. Germline V gene data show CDR1 as SGHDT and CDR2 as YYEEEE. J was trimmed by 6 bases and V by 4 bases; bases with no gene match: 12. The chain's CDR3 is CASSPRGGQGLSGELFF. The CDR3 bases are TGTGCCAGCAGCCCCCGCGGGGGACAGGGGCTATCCGGGGAGCTGTTTTTT.